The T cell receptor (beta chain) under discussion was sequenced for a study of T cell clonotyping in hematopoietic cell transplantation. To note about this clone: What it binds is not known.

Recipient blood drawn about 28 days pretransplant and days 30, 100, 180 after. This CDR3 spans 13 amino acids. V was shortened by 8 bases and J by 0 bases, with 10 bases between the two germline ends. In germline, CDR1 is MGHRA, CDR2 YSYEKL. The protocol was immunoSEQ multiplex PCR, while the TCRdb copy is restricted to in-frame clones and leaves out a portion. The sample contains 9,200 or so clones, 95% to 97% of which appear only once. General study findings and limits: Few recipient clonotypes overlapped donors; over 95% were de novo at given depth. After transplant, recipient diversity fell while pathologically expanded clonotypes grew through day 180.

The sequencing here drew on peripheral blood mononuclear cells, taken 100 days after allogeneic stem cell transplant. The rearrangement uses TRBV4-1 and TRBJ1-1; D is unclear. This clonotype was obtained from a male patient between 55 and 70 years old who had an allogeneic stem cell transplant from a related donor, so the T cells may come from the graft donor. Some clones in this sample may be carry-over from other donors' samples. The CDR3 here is CASRTMMNTEAFF. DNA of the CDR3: TGCGCCAGCCGAACCATGATGAACACTGAAGCTTTCTTT.